The clone carrying this TCR beta chain was found many times. The germline V gene encodes CDR1 DFQATT and CDR2 SNEGSKA (reference sequence). Deletions cut 4 bases from V and 6 bases from J, with 10 bases between. The CDR3 loop spans 12 amino acids. There were TCR beta CDR3 regions amplified from RNA transcripts. The TCR CDR3 first-round RT-PCR relied on the HTBI primer set. TCRdb used MiXCR to reprocess the multiplex PCR reads, holding one entry per CDR3 protein. Of some 460,000 distinct CDR3 sequences listed, 15% to 18% were seen once; the top ten hold 7.7%. The entry originates in a study of T cells in Graves' hyperthyroidism and ophthalmopathy. Lactation, pregnancy, other autoimmune disease or uncontrolled infection led to exclusion of patients. Using around 10 ml of fresh peripheral blood, PBMCs were prepared.

V usage is TRBV20-1 and J usage is TRBJ2-1; the D is unclear. The origin of this receptor is a woman between 18 and 29 years old with Graves' hyperthyroidism. The source material was blood. As DNA, the CDR3 is TGCAGTGCTAAAAAAAACATCAATGAGCAGTTCTTC. It translates to CSAKKNINEQFF.